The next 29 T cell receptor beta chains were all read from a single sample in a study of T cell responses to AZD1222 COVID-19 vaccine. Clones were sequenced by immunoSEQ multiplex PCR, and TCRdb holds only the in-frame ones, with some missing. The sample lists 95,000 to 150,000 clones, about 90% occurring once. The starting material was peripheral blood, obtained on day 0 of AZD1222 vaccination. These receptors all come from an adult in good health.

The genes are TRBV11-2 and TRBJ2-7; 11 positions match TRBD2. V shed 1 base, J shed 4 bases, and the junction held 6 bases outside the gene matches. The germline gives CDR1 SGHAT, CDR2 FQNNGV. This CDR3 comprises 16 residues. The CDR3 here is CASSLGLAGGGYEQYF. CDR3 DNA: TGTGCCAGCAGCTTAGGGCTAGCGGGAGGAGGTTACGAGCAGTACTTC.

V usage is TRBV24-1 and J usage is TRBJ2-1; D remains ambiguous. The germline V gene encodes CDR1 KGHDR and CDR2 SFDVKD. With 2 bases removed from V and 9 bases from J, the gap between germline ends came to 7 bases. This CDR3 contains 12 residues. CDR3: CATSDSGGEQFF. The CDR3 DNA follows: TGTGCCACCAGTGATTCGGGTGGTGAGCAGTTCTTC.

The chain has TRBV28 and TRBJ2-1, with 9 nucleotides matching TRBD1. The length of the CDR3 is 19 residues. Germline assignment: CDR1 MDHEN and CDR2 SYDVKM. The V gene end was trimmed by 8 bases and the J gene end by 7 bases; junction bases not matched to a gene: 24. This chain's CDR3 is CASPRAGTGQSMSLNEQFF. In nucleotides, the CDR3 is TGTGCCAGCCCGCGAGCCGGGACAGGGCAATCAATGAGCCTAAATGAGCAGTTCTTC.

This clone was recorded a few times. The CDR3 region is CASSLGLGWSTDTQYF. CDR3 in DNA: TGTGCCAGCAGCTTAGGTCTGGGTTGGAGTACAGATACGCAGTATTTT. The chain carries TRBV7-2 and TRBJ2-3, with unresolved D. Looked up from germline, CDR1 is SGHTA and CDR2 is FQGNSA. V shed 1 base and J shed 3 bases, with 14 bases lying between them. CDR3 length equals 16 residues.

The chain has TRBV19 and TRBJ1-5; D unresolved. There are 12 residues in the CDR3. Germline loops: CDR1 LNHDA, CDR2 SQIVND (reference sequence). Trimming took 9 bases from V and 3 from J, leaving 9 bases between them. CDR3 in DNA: TGTGCCAGCAGGCGGAACAATCAGCCCCAGCATTTT. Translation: CASRRNNQPQHF. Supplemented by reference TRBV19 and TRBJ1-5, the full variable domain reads DGGITQSPKYLFRKEGQNVTLSCEQNLNHDAMYWYRQDPGQGLRLIYYSQIVNDFQKGDIAEGYSVSREKKESFPLTVTSAQKNPTAFYLCASRRNNQPQHFGDGTRLSIL.

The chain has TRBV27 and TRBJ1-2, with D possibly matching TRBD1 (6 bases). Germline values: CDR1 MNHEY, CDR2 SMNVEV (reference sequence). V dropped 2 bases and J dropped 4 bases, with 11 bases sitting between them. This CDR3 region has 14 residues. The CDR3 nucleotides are TGTGCCAGCAGTTTAGGAGGGGGTCTCTATGGCTACACCTTC. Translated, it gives CASSLGGGLYGYTF.

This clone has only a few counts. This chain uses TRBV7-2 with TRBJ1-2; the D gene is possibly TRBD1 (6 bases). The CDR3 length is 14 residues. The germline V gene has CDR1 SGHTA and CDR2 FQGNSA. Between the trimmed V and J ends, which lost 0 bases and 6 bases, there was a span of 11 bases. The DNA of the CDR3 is TGTGCCAGCAGCTTAGCGCAGGGGAGGGATGGCTACACCTTC. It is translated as CASSLAQGRDGYTF.

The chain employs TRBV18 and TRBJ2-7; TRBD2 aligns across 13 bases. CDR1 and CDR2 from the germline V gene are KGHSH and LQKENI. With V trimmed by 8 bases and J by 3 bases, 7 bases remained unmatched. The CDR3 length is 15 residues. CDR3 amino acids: CASGMGLAGSYEQYF. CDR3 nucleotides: TGTGCCAGCGGGATGGGACTAGCGGGAAGCTACGAGCAGTACTTC.

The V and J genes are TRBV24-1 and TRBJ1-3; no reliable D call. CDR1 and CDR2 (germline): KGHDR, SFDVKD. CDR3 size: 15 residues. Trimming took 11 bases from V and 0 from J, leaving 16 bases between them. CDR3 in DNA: TGTGCCATCGAAAACAACAGATCCTCTGGAAACACCATATATTTT. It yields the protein CAIENNRSSGNTIYF.

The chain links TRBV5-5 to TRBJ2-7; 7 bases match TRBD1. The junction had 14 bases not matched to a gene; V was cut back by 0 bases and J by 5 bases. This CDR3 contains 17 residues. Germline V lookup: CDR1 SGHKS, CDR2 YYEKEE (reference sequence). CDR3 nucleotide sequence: TGTGCCAGCAGCTTGGGGTGGGGACAGATCTACGGGCACGAGCAGTACTTC. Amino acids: CASSLGWGQIYGHEQYF.

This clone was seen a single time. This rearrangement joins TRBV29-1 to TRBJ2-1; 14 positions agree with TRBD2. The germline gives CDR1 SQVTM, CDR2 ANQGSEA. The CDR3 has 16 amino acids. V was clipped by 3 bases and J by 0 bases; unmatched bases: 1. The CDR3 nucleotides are TGCAGCGTTGACGGGACTAGCGGGAGCTCCTACAATGAGCAGTTCTTC. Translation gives CSVDGTSGSSYNEQFF.

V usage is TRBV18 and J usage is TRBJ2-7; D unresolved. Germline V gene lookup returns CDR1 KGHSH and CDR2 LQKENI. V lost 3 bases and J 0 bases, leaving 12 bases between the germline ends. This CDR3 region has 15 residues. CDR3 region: CASSPGRAYSYEQYF. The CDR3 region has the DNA TGTGCCAGCTCACCCGGACGGGCTTACTCCTACGAGCAGTACTTC.

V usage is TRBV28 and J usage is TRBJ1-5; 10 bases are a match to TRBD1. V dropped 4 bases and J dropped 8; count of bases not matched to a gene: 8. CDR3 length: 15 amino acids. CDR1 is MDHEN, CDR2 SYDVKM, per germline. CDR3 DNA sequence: TGTGCCAGCAGTTCCTCCGGGACAGGGGAGAAGCCCCAGCATTTT. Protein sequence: CASSSSGTGEKPQHF.

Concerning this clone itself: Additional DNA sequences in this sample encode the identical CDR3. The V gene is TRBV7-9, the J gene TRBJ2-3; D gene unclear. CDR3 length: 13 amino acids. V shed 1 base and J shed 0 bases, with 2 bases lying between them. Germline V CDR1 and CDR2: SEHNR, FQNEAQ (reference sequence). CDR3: CASSLGSTDTQYF. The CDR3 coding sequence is TGTGCCAGCAGCTTAGGTAGCACAGATACGCAGTATTTT.

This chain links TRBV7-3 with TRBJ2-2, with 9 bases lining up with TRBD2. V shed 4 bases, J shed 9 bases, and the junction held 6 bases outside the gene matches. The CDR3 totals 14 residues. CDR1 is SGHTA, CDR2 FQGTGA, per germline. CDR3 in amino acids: CASSSSGRTRELFF. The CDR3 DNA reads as TGTGCCAGCAGCTCGAGCGGGAGGACTAGGGAGCTGTTTTTT.

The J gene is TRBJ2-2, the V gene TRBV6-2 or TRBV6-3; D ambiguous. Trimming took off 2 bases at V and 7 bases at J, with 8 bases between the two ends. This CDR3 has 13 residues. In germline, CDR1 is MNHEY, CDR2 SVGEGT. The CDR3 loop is CASSYKGSGELFF. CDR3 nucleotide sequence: TGTGCCAGCAGTTACAAGGGCAGCGGGGAGCTGTTTTTT.

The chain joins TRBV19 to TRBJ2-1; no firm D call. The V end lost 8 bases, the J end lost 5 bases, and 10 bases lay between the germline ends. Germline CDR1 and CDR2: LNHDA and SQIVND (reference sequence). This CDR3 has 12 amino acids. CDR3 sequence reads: CASAYLNNEQFF. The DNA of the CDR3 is TGTGCCAGTGCCTACCTGAACAATGAGCAGTTCTTC.

In nucleotides, the CDR3 is TGTGCCAGCAGCTTCTCTAACACTGAAGCTTTCTTT. It codes for CASSFSNTEAFF. This chain links TRBV7-3 with TRBJ1-1; the D is unclear. V was clipped by 3 bases and J by 2 bases, with 4 bases between them. This CDR3 is built from 12 residues. Germline V gives CDR1 SGHTA, CDR2 FQGTGA.

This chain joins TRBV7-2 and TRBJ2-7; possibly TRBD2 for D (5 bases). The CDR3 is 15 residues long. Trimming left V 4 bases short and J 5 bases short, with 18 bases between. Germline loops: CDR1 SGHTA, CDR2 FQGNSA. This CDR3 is CASSYFPARGNEQYF. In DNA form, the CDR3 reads TGTGCCAGCAGCTACTTCCCTGCTCGGGGAAACGAGCAGTACTTC.

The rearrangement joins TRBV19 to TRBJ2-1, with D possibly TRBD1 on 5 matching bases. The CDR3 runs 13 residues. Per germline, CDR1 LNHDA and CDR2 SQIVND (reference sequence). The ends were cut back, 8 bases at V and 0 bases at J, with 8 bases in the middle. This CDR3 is CASQGDSYNEQFF. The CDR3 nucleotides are TGTGCCAGTCAGGGTGACTCCTACAATGAGCAGTTCTTC.

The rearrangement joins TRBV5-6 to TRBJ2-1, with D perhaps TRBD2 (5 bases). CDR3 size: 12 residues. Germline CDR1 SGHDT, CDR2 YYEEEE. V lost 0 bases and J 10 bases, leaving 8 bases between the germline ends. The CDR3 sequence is CASSLGVAEQFF. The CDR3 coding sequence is TGTGCCAGCAGCTTGGGAGTAGCGGAGCAGTTCTTC. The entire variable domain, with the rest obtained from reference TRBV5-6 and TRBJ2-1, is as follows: DAGVTQSPTHLIKTRGQQVTLRCSPKSGHDTVSWYQQALGQGPQFIFQYYEEEERQRGNFPDRFSGHQFPNYSSELNVNALLLGDSALYLCASSLGVAEQFFGPGTRLTVL.

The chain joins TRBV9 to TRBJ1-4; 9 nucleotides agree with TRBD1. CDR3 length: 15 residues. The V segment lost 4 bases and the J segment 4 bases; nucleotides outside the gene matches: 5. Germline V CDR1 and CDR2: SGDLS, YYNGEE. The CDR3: CASSTQGAGNEKLFF. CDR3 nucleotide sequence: TGTGCCAGCAGCACACAGGGGGCAGGTAATGAAAAACTGTTTTTT. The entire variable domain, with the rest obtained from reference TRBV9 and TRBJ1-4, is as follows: DSGVTQTPKHLITATGQRVTLRCSPRSGDLSVYWYQQSLDQGLQFLIQYYNGEERAKGNILERFSAQQFPDLHSELNLSSLELGDSALYFCASSTQGAGNEKLFFGSGTQLSVL.

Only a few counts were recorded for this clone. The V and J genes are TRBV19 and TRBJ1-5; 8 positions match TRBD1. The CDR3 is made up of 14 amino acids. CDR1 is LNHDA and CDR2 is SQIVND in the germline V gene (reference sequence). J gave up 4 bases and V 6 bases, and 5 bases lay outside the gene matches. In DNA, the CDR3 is TGTGCCAGTAGCCTACAGGGGGGGAATCAGCCCCAGCATTTT. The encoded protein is CASSLQGGNQPQHF.

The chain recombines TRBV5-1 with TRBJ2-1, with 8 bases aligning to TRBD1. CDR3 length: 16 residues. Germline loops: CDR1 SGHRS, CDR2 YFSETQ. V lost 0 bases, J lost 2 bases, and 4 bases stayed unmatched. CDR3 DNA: TGCGCCAGCAGCTTGGACGCGACAGGGGCCTACAATGAGCAGTTCTTC. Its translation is CASSLDATGAYNEQFF. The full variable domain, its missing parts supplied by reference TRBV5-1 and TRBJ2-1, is KAGVTQTPRYLIKTRGQQVTLSCSPISGHRSVSWYQQTPGQGLQFLFEYFSETQRNKGNFPGRFSGRQFSNSRSEMNVSTLELGDSALYLCASSLDATGAYNEQFFGPGTRLTVL.

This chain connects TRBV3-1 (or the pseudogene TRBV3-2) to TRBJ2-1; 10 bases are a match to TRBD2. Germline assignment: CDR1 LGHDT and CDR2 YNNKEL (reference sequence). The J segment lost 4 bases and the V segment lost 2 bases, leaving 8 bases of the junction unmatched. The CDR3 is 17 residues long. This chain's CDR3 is CASSQRTASGGYNEQFF. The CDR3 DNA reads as TGTGCCAGCAGCCAAAGGACCGCTAGCGGGGGTTACAATGAGCAGTTCTTC.

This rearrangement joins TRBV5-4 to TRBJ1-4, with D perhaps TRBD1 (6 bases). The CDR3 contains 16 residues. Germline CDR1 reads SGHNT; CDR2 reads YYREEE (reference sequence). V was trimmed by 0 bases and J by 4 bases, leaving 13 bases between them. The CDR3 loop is CASSLAGVANNEKLFF. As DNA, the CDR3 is TGTGCCAGCAGCTTGGCAGGGGTGGCCAATAATGAAAAACTGTTTTTT. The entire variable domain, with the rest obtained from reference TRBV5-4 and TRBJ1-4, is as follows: ETGVTQSPTHLIKTRGQQVTLRCSSQSGHNTVSWYQQALGQGPQFIFQYYREEENGRGNFPPRFSGLQFPNYSSELNVNALELDDSALYLCASSLAGVANNEKLFFGSGTQLSVL.

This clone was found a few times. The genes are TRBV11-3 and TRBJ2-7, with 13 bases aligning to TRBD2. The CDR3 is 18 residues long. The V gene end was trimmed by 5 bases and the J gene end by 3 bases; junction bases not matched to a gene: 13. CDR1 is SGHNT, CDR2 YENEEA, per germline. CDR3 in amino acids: CASSRKGLAGVKGYEQYF. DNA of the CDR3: TGTGCCAGCAGCCGAAAAGGACTAGCGGGAGTTAAGGGCTACGAGCAGTACTTC.

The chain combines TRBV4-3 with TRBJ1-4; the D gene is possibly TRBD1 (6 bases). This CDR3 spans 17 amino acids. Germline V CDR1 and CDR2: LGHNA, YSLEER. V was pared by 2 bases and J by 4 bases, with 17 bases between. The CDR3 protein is CASSQRTASSFNEKLFF. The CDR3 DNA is TGCGCCAGCAGCCAACGGACAGCTTCTTCATTTAATGAAAAACTGTTTTTT.

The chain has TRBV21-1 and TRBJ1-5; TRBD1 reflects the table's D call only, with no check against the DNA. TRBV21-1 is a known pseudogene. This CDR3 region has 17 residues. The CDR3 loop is CASSIPTGGVSDQPQHF. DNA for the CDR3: TGTGCCAGCAGCATTCCTACAGGGGGCGTTTCGGATCAGCCCCAGCATTTT.